Listed below are T cell receptor beta chains from one sample, sequenced in a study of shared clonotypes between healthy human individuals. Here immunoSEQ multiplex PCR was the method, and the copy in TCRdb shows in-frame clones only, minus some. Seen here are just over 2,000,000 clones, approximately 94% observed once, and the top ten hold about 1.1%. The sample taken for sequencing was naive CD8+ T cells sorted from blood. These TCRs come from a man aged 18-30 years in good health. Both conserved end residues are part of each CDR3. D genes are given only for firm matches. Size tells how often a clone was seen (once, few, many) or the class of an expanded clone, and some rows leave it out.

>-|-|TRBV19|TRBJ2-1
CASSPGDRYNEQFF
TGTGCCAGTAGTCCAGGGGACCGCTACAATGAGCAGTTCTTC
>TRBD1|-|TRBV5-6|TRBJ1-5
CASSGGQGDQPQHF
TGTGCCAGCAGCGGGGGACAGGGGGATCAGCCCCAGCATTTT
>TRBD1|-|TRBV29-1|TRBJ2-7
CSVVGRGSGEQYF
TGCAGCGTTGTTGGCAGGGGGTCCGGGGAGCAGTACTTC
>-|-|TRBV27|TRBJ2-5
CASSLGGRQNQETQYF
TGTGCCAGCAGTTTAGGGGGTAGACAGAACCAAGAGACCCAGTACTTC
>-|-|TRBV18|TRBJ2-3
CATQGRGTDTQYF
TGTGCCACCCAAGGACGGGGGACAGATACGCAGTATTTT
>-|-|TRBV20-1|TRBJ2-1
CSAHDSGEQFF
TGCAGTGCTCATGACTCGGGTGAGCAGTTCTTC
>TRBD1|-|TRBV15|TRBJ1-2
CATARDRNYYGYTF
TGTGCCACCGCTAGGGACAGGAACTACTATGGCTACACCTTC
>-|-|TRBV29-1|TRBJ1-1
CSVRQVHILNTEAFF
TGCAGCGTTCGACAGGTCCATATTCTGAACACTGAAGCTTTCTTT
>-|-|TRBV27|TRBJ2-7
CASSLTGPAYEQYF
TGTGCCAGCAGTTTAACGGGTCCAGCCTACGAGCAGTACTTC
>-|-|TRBV6-5|TRBJ1-1
CASSTPGQRSEAFF
TGTGCCAGCAGTACGCCTGGACAGAGATCCGAAGCTTTCTTT
>-|-|TRBV19|TRBJ2-5
CASSTWTQETQYF
TGTGCCAGTAGTACCTGGACTCAAGAGACCCAGTACTTC
>TRBD1|-|TRBV19|TRBJ1-5
CASSVLQGANQPQHF
TGTGCCAGTAGTGTTTTACAGGGGGCGAACCAGCCCCAGCATTTT
>-|-|TRBV6-5|TRBJ2-5
CASSYGGETQYF
TGTGCCAGCAGTTACGGGGGAGAGACCCAGTACTTC
>TRBD2|-|TRBV4-1|TRBJ2-1
CASSQPGAGGNEQFF
TGCGCCAGCAGCCAACCGGGTGCGGGGGGCAATGAGCAGTTCTTC
>-|-|TRBV5-1|TRBJ2-7
CASSSLAVSSYEQYF
TGCGCCAGCAGCTCCCTAGCTGTAAGCTCCTACGAGCAGTACTTC
>-|few|TRBV5-6|TRBJ2-7
CASSLIGESVEQYF
TGTGCCAGCAGCTTAATTGGGGAGTCGGTCGAGCAGTACTTC
>-|-|TRBV6-6|TRBJ1-5
CASSPGQEGLYQPQHF
TGTGCCAGCAGCCCGGGTCAGGAGGGGTTGTATCAGCCCCAGCATTTT
>TRBD1|-|TRBV28|TRBJ2-7
CASSPGQGSEQYF
TGTGCCAGCAGTCCGGGACAGGGAAGCGAGCAGTACTTC